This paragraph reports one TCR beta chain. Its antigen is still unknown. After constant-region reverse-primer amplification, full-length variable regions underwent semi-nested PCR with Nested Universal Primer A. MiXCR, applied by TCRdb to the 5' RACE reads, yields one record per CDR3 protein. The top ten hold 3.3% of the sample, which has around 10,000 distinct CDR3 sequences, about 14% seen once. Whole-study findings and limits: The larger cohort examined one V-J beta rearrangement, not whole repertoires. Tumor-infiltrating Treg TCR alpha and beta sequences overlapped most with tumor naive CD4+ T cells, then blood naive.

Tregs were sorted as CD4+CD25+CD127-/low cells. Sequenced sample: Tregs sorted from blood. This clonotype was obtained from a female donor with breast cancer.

The CDR3 loop reads CASSFIGGITEAFF. CDR3 bases: TGTGCCAGCAGTTTTATCGGGGGGATCACTGAAGCTTTCTTT. The rearrangement links TRBV12-3 or TRBV12-4 to TRBJ1-1, with D perhaps matching TRBD1 (5 bases). The CDR3 runs 14 residues. Deletions cut 3 bases from V and 4 bases from J, with 12 bases between.